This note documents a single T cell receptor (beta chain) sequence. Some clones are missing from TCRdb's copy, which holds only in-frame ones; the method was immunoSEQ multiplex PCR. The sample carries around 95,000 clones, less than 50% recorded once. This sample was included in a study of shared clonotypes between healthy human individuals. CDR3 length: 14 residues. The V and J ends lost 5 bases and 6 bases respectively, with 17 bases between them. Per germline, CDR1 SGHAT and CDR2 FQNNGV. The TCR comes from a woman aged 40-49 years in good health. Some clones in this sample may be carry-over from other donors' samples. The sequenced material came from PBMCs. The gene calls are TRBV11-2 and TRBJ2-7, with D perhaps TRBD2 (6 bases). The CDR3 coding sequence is TGTGCCAGCAGCGTTTTTAGCGGAAACACCGAGCAGTACTTC. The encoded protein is CASSVFSGNTEQYF.